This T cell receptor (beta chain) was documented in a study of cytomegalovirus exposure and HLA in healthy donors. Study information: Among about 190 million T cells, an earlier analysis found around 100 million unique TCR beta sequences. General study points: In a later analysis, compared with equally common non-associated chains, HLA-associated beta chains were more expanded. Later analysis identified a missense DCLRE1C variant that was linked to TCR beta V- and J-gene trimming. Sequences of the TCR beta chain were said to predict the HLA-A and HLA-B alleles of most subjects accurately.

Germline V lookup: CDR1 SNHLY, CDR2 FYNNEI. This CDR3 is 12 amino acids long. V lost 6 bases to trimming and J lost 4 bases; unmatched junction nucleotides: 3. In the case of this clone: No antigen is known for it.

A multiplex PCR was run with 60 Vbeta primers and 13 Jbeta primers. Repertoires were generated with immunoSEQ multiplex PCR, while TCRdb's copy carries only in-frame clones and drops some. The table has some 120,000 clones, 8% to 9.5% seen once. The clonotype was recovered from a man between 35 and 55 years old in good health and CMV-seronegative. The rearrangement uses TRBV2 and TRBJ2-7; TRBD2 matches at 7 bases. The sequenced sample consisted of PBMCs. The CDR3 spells CASSLGGYEQYF. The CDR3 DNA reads TGTGCCAGCAGCCTGGGGGGGTACGAGCAGTACTTC.